This T cell receptor (beta chain) was found in a study of blood T cell repertoires in COVID-19. Only in-frame clones appear in the TCRdb table, and some are missing; sequencing was by immunoSEQ multiplex PCR. The sample has 140,000 to 150,000 clones, roughly 84% seen once. The participants were between about 18 and 90 years old and came from fewer than 25 US areas. Researchers sorted participants into cohorts using their self-reported clinical history. Trimming cost V 6 bases and J 4 bases; bases outside gene matches: 13. The length of the CDR3 is 17 residues. Germline V gives CDR1 WNHNN, CDR2 SYGVQD (reference sequence).

The specimen was PBMCs or T cells enriched from blood (not recorded which). The receptor was isolated from a woman aged 50 to 65 who had been exposed to COVID-19. The V and J genes are TRBV10-1 and TRBJ2-2, with TRBD1 identical over 8 bases. The CDR3 DNA is TGCGCCAGCAGCCAACCCCCGGGACAGGAGCCCACCGGGGAGCTGTTTTTT. This encodes CASSQPPGQEPTGELFF.